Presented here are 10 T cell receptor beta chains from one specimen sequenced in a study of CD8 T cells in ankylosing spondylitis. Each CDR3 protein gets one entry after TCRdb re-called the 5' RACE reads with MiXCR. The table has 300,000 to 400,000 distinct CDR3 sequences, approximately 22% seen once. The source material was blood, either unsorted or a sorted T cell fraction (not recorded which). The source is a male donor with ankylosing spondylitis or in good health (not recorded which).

The CDR3 loop is CSVEETGESSYEQYF. CDR3 sequence (DNA): TGCAGCGTTGAAGAGACAGGGGAAAGCTCCTACGAGCAGTACTTC. The rearrangement links TRBV29-1 to TRBJ2-7; 8 bases fit TRBD1. This CDR3 is built from 15 residues. Germline CDR1 reads SQVTM; CDR2 reads ANQGSEA. The V gene end was trimmed by 0 bases and the J gene end by 0 bases; junction bases not matched to a gene: 4.

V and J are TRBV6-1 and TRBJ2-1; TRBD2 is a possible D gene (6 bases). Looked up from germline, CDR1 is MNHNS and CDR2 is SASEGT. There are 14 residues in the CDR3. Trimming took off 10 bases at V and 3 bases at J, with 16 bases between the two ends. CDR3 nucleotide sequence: TGTGCCACCCTATATTGGGGACTCTACAATGAGCAGTTCTTC. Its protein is CATLYWGLYNEQFF.

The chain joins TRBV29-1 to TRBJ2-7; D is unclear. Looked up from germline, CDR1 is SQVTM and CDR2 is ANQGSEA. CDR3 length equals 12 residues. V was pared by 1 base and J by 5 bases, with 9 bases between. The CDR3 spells CSVEGNEDEQYF. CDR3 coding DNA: TGCAGCGTTGAAGGTAACGAGGACGAGCAGTACTTC.

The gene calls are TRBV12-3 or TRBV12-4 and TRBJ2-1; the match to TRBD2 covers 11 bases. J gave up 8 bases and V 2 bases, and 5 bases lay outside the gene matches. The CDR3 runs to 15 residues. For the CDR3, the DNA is TGTGCCAGCAGTTTAATTAGCGGGGGGGCCTATGAGCAGTTCTTC. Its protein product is CASSLISGGAYEQFF.

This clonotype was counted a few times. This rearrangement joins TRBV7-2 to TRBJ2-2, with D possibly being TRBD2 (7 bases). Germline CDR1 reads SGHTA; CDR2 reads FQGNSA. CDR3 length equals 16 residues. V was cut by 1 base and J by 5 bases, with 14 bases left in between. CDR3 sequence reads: CASSLVGGGRTGELFF. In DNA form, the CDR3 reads TGTGCCAGCAGCTTAGTAGGGGGGGGGCGTACCGGGGAGCTGTTTTTT.

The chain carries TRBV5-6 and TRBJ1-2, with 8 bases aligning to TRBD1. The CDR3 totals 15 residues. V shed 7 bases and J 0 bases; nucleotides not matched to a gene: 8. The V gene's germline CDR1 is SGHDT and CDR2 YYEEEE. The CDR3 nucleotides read TGTGCCAGCGGCGGACAGGGTGGAGCTAACTATGGCTACACCTTC. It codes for CASGGQGGANYGYTF.

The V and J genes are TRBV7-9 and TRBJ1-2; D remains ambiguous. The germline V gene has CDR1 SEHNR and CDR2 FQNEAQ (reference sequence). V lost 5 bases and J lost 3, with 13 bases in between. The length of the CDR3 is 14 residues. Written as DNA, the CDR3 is TGTGCCAGCAGCCCCCGGGCAGACGACTATGGCTACACCTTC. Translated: CASSPRADDYGYTF. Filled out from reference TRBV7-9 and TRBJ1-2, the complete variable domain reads DTGVSQNPRHKITKRGQNVTFRCDPISEHNRLYWYRQTLGQGPEFLTYFQNEAQLEKSRLLSDRFSAERPKGSFSTLEIQRTEQGDSAMYLCASSPRADDYGYTFGSGTRLTVV.

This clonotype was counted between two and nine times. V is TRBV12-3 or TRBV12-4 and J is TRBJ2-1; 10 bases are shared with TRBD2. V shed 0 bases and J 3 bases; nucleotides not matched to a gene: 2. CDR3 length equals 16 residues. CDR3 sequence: CASSLAQRGGYNEQFF. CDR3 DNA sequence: TGTGCCAGCAGTTTAGCCCAGCGGGGGGGCTACAATGAGCAGTTCTTC.

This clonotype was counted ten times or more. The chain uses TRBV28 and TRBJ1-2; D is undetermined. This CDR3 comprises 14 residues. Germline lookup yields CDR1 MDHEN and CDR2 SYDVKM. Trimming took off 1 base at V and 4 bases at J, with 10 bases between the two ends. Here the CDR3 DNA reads TGTGCCAGCAGTTTATTCATCCCCGGCTATGGCTACACCTTC. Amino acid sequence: CASSLFIPGYGYTF.

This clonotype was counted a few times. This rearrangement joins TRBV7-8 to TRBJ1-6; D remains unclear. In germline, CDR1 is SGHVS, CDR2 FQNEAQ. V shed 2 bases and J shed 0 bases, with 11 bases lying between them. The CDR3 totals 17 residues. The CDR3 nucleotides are TGTGCCAGCAGCTTAAGTAGACTTAGCTCCTATAATTCACCCCTCCACTTT. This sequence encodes CASSLSRLSSYNSPLHF.